This T cell receptor beta chain was found in a study of T cells after yellow fever vaccination. Whole-study results and caveats: Clones that expanded after primary vaccination mostly reappeared after the booster (roughly 96% CD4, 70% to 90% CD8). A limited proportion of clonotypes was detected within both the CD4 and CD8 compartments. Within FACS-sorted repertoires, abundant clonotypes contaminating from the bulk population could be present.

Generation of TCR cDNA used 5'RACE template switching (which added a universal primer site and UMIs). Each CDR3 protein gets one entry after TCRdb re-called the 5' RACE reads with MiXCR. The data hold about 120,000 distinct CDR3 sequences, with 8% to 10% observed a single time. The CDR3 runs to 14 residues. V shed 5 bases, J shed 6 bases, and the junction held 8 bases outside the gene matches. Germline V CDR1 and CDR2: SGHVS, FNYEAQ. In the case of this clonotype: Its antigen is not identified.

The rearrangement uses TRBV7-6 and TRBJ2-5; 8 positions agree with TRBD2. This specimen was CD8+ T cells sorted from PBMCs, taken on the day of the yellow fever booster vaccination. The origin of this receptor is a man between 18 and 29 years old who received the YFV17D yellow fever vaccine. CDR3 loop: CASSPRGVGKTQYF. CDR3 in DNA: TGTGCCAGCAGCCCGCGGGGGGTCGGGAAGACCCAGTACTTC.